The entry below gives a single T cell receptor beta chain sequence along with its context. This CDR3 has 14 amino acids. Trimming shortened V by 2 bases and J by 1 base, and 8 bases separated the two germline ends. Germline V gives CDR1 LNHNV, CDR2 YYDKDF (reference sequence). This specimen comes from a study of blood T cell repertoires in COVID-19. Study in general: Acute-phase and convalescent COVID-19 samples originated in the United States, Italy and Spain. T cells, B-cell-depleted T cells, or PBMCs supplied cDNA or gDNA.

The assay was immunoSEQ multiplex PCR, and TCRdb's table has in-frame clones only and misses some. Seen here are around 300,000 clones, 75% to 90% observed once, and the top ten hold 2% to 2.5%. Participants, about 18 to 100 years old, spanned approximately 25 US areas. The receptor was isolated from a woman younger than 35 who had recovered from COVID-19. The V and J genes are TRBV15 and TRBJ1-1; D is unclear. Material for sequencing was PBMCs or T cells enriched from blood (not recorded which). The CDR3 nucleotides are TGTGCCACCAGCAGACCGACGGGGAACACTGAAGCTTTCTTT. It codes for CATSRPTGNTEAFF. Based on the CDR3 plus reference TRBV15 and TRBJ1-1, the full variable domain is DAMVIQNPRYQVTQFGKPVTLSCSQTLNHNVMYWYQQKSSQAPKLLFHYYDKDFNNEADTPDNFQSRRPNTSFCFLDIRSPGLGDTAMYLCATSRPTGNTEAFFGQGTRLTVV.